This entry is about one TCR beta chain. The data are from a study of blood T cell repertoires in COVID-19. Overall study: Collection of acute and convalescent COVID-19 samples took place in the United States, Italy and Spain. T cells, B-cell-depleted T cells, or PBMCs supplied cDNA or gDNA.

Original methodology: Amplifying reference gene primers gave estimates of nucleated cell counts. Data came from immunoSEQ multiplex PCR; TCRdb stores just in-frame clones and leaves some out. The DNA gave D and trimming, while V, J and clone size come from that table. The sample lists around 100,000 clones; around 86% were seen once. Germline V lookup: CDR1 SGHRS, CDR2 YFSETQ. V shed 4 bases and J 5 bases; nucleotides not matched to a gene: 11. The CDR3 has 16 amino acids. V usage is TRBV5-1 and J usage is TRBJ2-2; 7 nucleotides line up with TRBD2. The receptor comes from a middle-aged man with acute or convalescent COVID-19. The sequencing sample was made of peripheral blood. The CDR3 nucleotides are TGCGCCAGCAGCCCCTCTGGCGGGAGAGGAACCGGGGAGCTGTTTTTT. Translated, it gives CASSPSGGRGTGELFF.